This entry lists 20 T cell receptor beta chains sequenced from one sample in a study of blood T cell repertoires in COVID-19. The data were produced by immunoSEQ multiplex PCR, yet TCRdb's version contains in-frame clones alone and is incomplete. The sample shows 59,000 or so clones, roughly 70% of them seen only once. The sample taken for sequencing was peripheral blood. The receptors here all came from a woman aged 45-59 years with active or convalescent COVID-19.

The chain carries TRBV7-8 and TRBJ2-1; 10 bases are a match to TRBD2. Trimming cost V 2 bases and J 0 bases; bases outside gene matches: 4. The CDR3 covers 17 residues. Germline V lookup: CDR1 SGHVS, CDR2 FQNEAQ. The CDR3 region is CASSLFSGRASYNEQFF. The CDR3 DNA is TGTGCCAGCAGCTTATTCAGCGGGAGGGCCTCCTACAATGAGCAGTTCTTC. Full variable domain (outside the CDR3, taken from reference TRBV7-8 and TRBJ2-1): GAGVSQSPRYKVAKRGQDVALRCDPISGHVSLFWYQQALGQGPEFLTYFQNEAQLDKSGLPSDRFFAERPEGSVSTLKIQRTQQEDSAVYLCASSLFSGRASYNEQFFGPGTRLTVL.

The genes are TRBV27 and TRBJ2-7, with a tentative D call TRBD2 (5 bases). V lost 4 bases to trimming and J lost 7 bases, with 14 bases between them. Germline V lookup: CDR1 MNHEY, CDR2 SMNVEV (reference sequence). The CDR3 extends over 13 amino acids. The CDR3 spells CASSYRITREQYF. As DNA, the CDR3 is TGTGCCAGCAGTTATAGGATCACTAGGGAGCAGTACTTC.

The chain uses TRBV19 and TRBJ2-1; maybe TRBD2 (6 bases). V lost 3 bases to trimming and J lost 4 bases, with 13 bases between them. Germline V CDR1 and CDR2: LNHDA, SQIVND (reference sequence). This CDR3 spans 15 amino acids. As DNA, the CDR3 is TGTGCCAGTAGTATCGACCCCGGGGGTTACAATGAGCAGTTCTTC. It specifies CASSIDPGGYNEQFF.

This clone was detected once. This CDR3 is CASSEAPSRFF. The CDR3 DNA is TGTGCCAGCAGCGAGGCTCCCTCGAGGTTCTTC. V gene TRBV6-5 combines with J gene TRBJ2-1; D not resolved. Deletions cut 6 bases from V and 15 bases from J, with 15 bases between. The CDR3 is made up of 11 amino acids. The germline gives CDR1 MNHEY, CDR2 SVGAGI.

This clone appeared once. The chain is built from TRBV12-3 or TRBV12-4 and TRBJ1-1; tentatively, D is TRBD1 (6 bases). Trimming pared 5 bases from V and 4 bases from J, leaving 11 bases between. The CDR3 runs 13 residues. CDR3 amino acids: CASSPGTSTEAFF. The DNA of the CDR3 is TGTGCCAGCAGTCCGGGGACATCCACTGAAGCTTTCTTT.

The rearrangement uses TRBV24-1 and TRBJ2-5; the D gene is possibly TRBD2 (5 bases). V was shortened by 9 bases and J by 3 bases, with 13 bases between the two germline ends. CDR1 and CDR2 from the germline V gene are KGHDR and SFDVKD. The CDR3 loop spans 13 amino acids. The CDR3 sequence is CATRGRTEETQYF. The CDR3 nucleotides read TGTGCCACCCGAGGGCGGACCGAAGAGACCCAGTACTTC.

The V and J genes are TRBV6-6 and TRBJ1-2; 8 nucleotides agree with TRBD1. J lost 7 bases, V lost 5 bases, and 15 bases had no gene match. From germline, CDR1 is MNHNY and CDR2 SVGAGI (reference sequence). The CDR3 extends over 16 amino acids. The DNA of the CDR3 is TGTGCCAGCAGTCTCACCGGACAGGGAGATTATTTTGGCTACACCTTC. Its protein product is CASSLTGQGDYFGYTF.

V usage is TRBV19 and J usage is TRBJ2-1; 8 bases match TRBD2. CDR1 and CDR2 from the germline V gene are LNHDA and SQIVND (reference sequence). The CDR3 spans 18 residues. The junction had 12 bases not matched to a gene; V was cut back by 0 bases and J by 5 bases. DNA of the CDR3: TGTGCCAGTAGTATAGATCGCGGAGCGGGAGTCCCCCACAATGAGCAGTTCTTC. The encoded protein is CASSIDRGAGVPHNEQFF.

V is TRBV3-1 (or the pseudogene TRBV3-2) and J is TRBJ2-1, with TRBD2 identical over 12 bases. CDR3 length equals 15 residues. Trimming took 5 bases from V and 6 from J; bases not matched to a gene: 5. The V gene's germline CDR1 is LGHDT and CDR2 YNNKEL (reference sequence). The CDR3 is CASSRRTSGANEQFF. CDR3 sequence (DNA): TGTGCCAGCAGCAGACGGACTAGCGGGGCCAATGAGCAGTTCTTC.

Here the CDR3 DNA reads TGTGCCAGCAAGGGACAGGGTTATAGCAATCAGCCCCAGCATTTT. Translated: CASKGQGYSNQPQHF. The chain employs TRBV6-5 and TRBJ1-5; TRBD1 agrees at 9 bases. Looked up from germline, CDR1 is MNHEY and CDR2 is SVGAGI. J lost 0 bases, V lost 7 bases, and 4 bases had no gene match. The CDR3 extends over 15 amino acids.

The chain carries TRBV5-1 and TRBJ1-2; D gene ambiguous. V gave up 2 bases and J gave up 2 bases, with 16 bases separating them. From germline, CDR1 is SGHRS and CDR2 YFSETQ. The CDR3 spans 16 residues. DNA for the CDR3: TGCGCCAGCAGCTTTACATGGGAGGTCAGGAACTATGGCTACACCTTC. Its protein is CASSFTWEVRNYGYTF.

J is TRBJ2-5 and V is TRBV6-1; 11 bases are shared with TRBD1. Losses at the gene ends were 2 bases for V and 0 bases for J; bases not matched to a gene: 14. This CDR3 has 20 amino acids. The germline CDR1 and CDR2 sequences are MNHNS and SASEGT. CDR3 coding DNA: TGTGCCAGCAGTGAATTTTGGACAGGGGGCTCCAATATAAACCAAGAGACCCAGTACTTC. Translated: CASSEFWTGGSNINQETQYF.

There are a few counts of this clone. CDR3 loop: CATSEGPWTSVRSSYNEQFF. CDR3 sequence (DNA): TGTGCCACCAGTGAGGGCCCTTGGACTAGCGTTCGTAGCTCCTACAATGAGCAGTTCTTC. V is TRBV24-1 and J is TRBJ2-1; TRBD2 aligns across 9 bases. Unmatched junction bases numbered 15, after V lost 4 bases and J lost 0 bases. CDR3 size: 20 residues. Germline V gives CDR1 KGHDR, CDR2 SFDVKD.

This clone was picked up a small number of times. This sequence joins TRBV4-1 and TRBJ1-2, with 7 bases lining up with TRBD1. The CDR3 loop spans 15 amino acids. The germline V gene has CDR1 MGHRA and CDR2 YSYEKL. The V and J ends lost 3 bases and 8 bases, in that order; junction bases with no gene match: 12. The CDR3 DNA reads as TGCGCCAGCAGCCACCCCGGGACAGAAGGGCGCGGCTACACCTTC. Its translation is CASSHPGTEGRGYTF.

The chain is built from TRBV5-1 and TRBJ2-1; D gene unclear. CDR1 and CDR2 (germline): SGHRS, YFSETQ. V was cut by 0 bases and J by 6 bases, with 7 bases left in between. This CDR3 has 13 residues. The CDR3 protein is CASSLDRTNEQFF. The CDR3 DNA is TGCGCCAGCAGCTTGGACAGAACCAATGAGCAGTTCTTC.

The chain recombines TRBV10-3 with TRBJ2-3, with a possible D match to TRBD2 (7 bases). Looked up from germline, CDR1 is ENHRY and CDR2 is SYGVKD. Trimming removed 3 bases at V and 5 bases at J, with 15 bases between. This CDR3 is 15 amino acids long. The CDR3 region is CAISDPQGGKDTQYF. In nucleotides, the CDR3 is TGTGCCATCAGTGACCCACAGGGAGGGAAAGATACGCAGTATTTT.

A single count supports this clone. The V gene is TRBV4-2, the J gene TRBJ2-1; no firm D call. This CDR3 is built from 15 residues. V was shortened by 2 bases and J by 6 bases, with 14 bases between the two germline ends. Germline V gene sequence: CDR1 LGHNA, CDR2 YNFKEQ. CDR3: CASSQSPTTINEQFF. The CDR3 bases are TGTGCCAGCAGCCAATCCCCAACGACAATCAATGAGCAGTTCTTC.

This chain connects TRBV25-1 to TRBJ1-6; TRBD1 matches 8 bases. The CDR3 is made up of 15 amino acids. Per germline, CDR1 MGHDK and CDR2 SYGVNS. V dropped 5 bases and J dropped 9; count of bases not matched to a gene: 9. CDR3 nucleotides: TGTGCCAGCAGTCCCCCGACAGGGGAGGGTTCACCCCTCCACTTT. Its translation is CASSPPTGEGSPLHF.

This chain links TRBV6-1 with TRBJ1-2, with no clear D. Germline CDR1 is MNHNS and CDR2 is SASEGT. This CDR3 comprises 14 residues. Trimming stripped 0 bases from V and 8 bases from J, with 13 bases between. CDR3 loop: CASSEAGREGGYTF. Written as DNA, the CDR3 is TGTGCCAGCAGTGAAGCCGGACGGGAAGGAGGCTACACCTTC.

The chain carries TRBV7-7 and TRBJ1-1; D call uncertain. The V and J ends lost 5 bases and 1 base respectively, with 17 bases between them. CDR1 SSHAT and CDR2 FNYEAQ come from the germline V gene (reference sequence). The CDR3 is made up of 16 amino acids. The CDR3 DNA reads as TGTGCCAGCAGCAGACTACCCGACACCTCGAACACTGAAGCTTTCTTT. Amino acids: CASSRLPDTSNTEAFF.